This T cell receptor (beta chain) is from a study of cytotoxic CD8 clonotypes in ibrutinib-treated CLL. Findings and caveats of the study: Patients showed higher baseline clonality than age-matched healthy donors, and it tracked circulating CD8+ T-cell counts.

Germline V gene lookup returns CDR1 SGDLS and CDR2 YYNGEE. The CDR3 totals 14 residues. Deletions cut 4 bases from V and 9 bases from J, with 17 bases between. Data came from immunoSEQ multiplex PCR; TCRdb stores just in-frame clones and leaves some out. The sample includes about 300,000 clones, approximately 76% of them seen just once. A word on this clone: Its antigen is unknown.

This TCR was sampled from a human donor with chronic lymphocytic leukemia. The sequencing used PBMCs, collected at disease progression, from a patient treated with ibrutinib. The V call is TRBV9, the J call TRBJ1-5; the D gene is possibly TRBD1 (6 bases). CDR3 loop: CASSTLDSPGPQHF. In nucleotides, the CDR3 is TGTGCCAGCAGCACCTTGGACAGCCCTGGGCCCCAGCATTTT.